This T cell receptor (delta chain) was sequenced during a study of gamma-delta T cells after stem cell transplantation. TCRdb re-called the RT-PCR reads through CATT. Here the sample spans some 1,600 delta-chain clones, approximately 50% being singletons. This CDR3 comprises 16 residues. Germline CDR1 is GEAIGNYY and CDR2 is EKD. V lost 3 bases to trimming and J lost 3 bases; unmatched junction nucleotides: 6. This clone was seen a few times. This clonotype was sampled from a human donor. It is not recorded whose cells these are; they may come from a transplant donor. Sequencing used gamma-delta T cells. The chain has TRDV2 and TRDJ1; 13 bases agree with TRDD3. The CDR3 spells CACDPLLGDTADKLIF. CDR3 nucleotides: TGTGCCTGTGACCCTCTACTGGGGGATACGGCCGATAAACTCATCTTT.